Below are 20 T cell receptor beta chains sequenced from a single sample in a study of OX40 agonist ivuxolimab in advanced cancers. The repertoire was sequenced with immunoSEQ multiplex PCR; TCRdb's copy has only in-frame clones and lacks some. The sample contains about 76,000 clones, roughly 85% of which appear only once. The source was CD4+ or CD8+ T cells sorted from blood, collected in a trial of the OX40 agonist ivuxolimab. Receptors originate from an adult with an advanced solid tumor such as melanoma, head and neck, liver or kidney cancer.

V gene TRBV11-1 combines with J gene TRBJ1-1, with no clear D. The V and J ends lost 3 bases and 2 bases respectively, with 7 bases between them. CDR3 length: 13 residues. Germline-derived CDR1 and CDR2 are SGHAT and FQDESV (reference sequence). This CDR3 reads CASSFAGNTEAFF. The DNA of the CDR3 is TGTGCCAGCAGCTTCGCGGGTAACACTGAAGCTTTCTTT.

The CDR3 is CATGQPNQPQHF. In nucleotides, the CDR3 is TGTGCCACCGGACAGCCGAATCAGCCCCAGCATTTT. This chain uses TRBV28 with TRBJ1-5; weak D call: TRBD1 (6 bases). Germline CDR1 and CDR2: MDHEN and SYDVKM. The CDR3 extends over 12 amino acids. V was pared by 10 bases and J by 4 bases, with 11 bases between. Based on the CDR3 plus reference TRBV28 and TRBJ1-5, the full variable domain is DVKVTQSSRYLVKRTGEKVFLECVQDMDHENMFWYRQDPGLGLRLIYFSYDVKMKEKGDIPEGYSVSREKKERFSLILESASTNQTSMYLCATGQPNQPQHFGDGTRLSIL.

In this sample, this clone turned up a few times. For the CDR3, the DNA is TGTGCCAGCAGCTCCGGTTGGTACCAAGAGACCCAGTACTTC. Its protein is CASSSGWYQETQYF. V is TRBV5-6 and J is TRBJ2-5; D is undetermined. Per the germline V gene, CDR1 is SGHDT and CDR2 is YYEEEE. The CDR3 has 14 residues. Between the trimmed V and J ends, which lost 3 bases and 0 bases, there was a span of 9 bases.

This clone was observed a few times. The sample carries other DNA sequences with the same CDR3. The rearrangement joins TRBV11-2 to TRBJ1-2; no clear D. The length of the CDR3 is 15 residues. Trimming took off 0 bases at V and 0 bases at J, with 8 bases between the two ends. Germline V gene data show CDR1 as SGHAT and CDR2 as FQNNGV. The CDR3 spells CASSLEGAANYGYTF. CDR3 sequence (DNA): TGTGCCAGCAGCTTAGAGGGCGCCGCTAACTATGGCTACACCTTC.

This chain connects TRBV7-2 to TRBJ1-1; D is undetermined. The V gene's germline CDR1 is SGHTA and CDR2 FQGNSA. The V gene lost 3 bases and the J gene lost 1 base, with 12 bases spanning the gap. There are 15 residues in the CDR3. DNA of the CDR3: TGTGCCAGCAGCTTTAAAACCGGATCGAACACTGAAGCTTTCTTT. This translates into CASSFKTGSNTEAFF.

DNA for the CDR3: TGCGCCAGCAGCCTAAACCCTCCGGGGGGGGAAGTCTACAATGAGCAGTTCTTC. Translation: CASSLNPPGGEVYNEQFF. V is TRBV5-1 and J is TRBJ2-1; TRBD2 aligns across 8 bases. V lost 4 bases and J lost 3; bases outside the gene matches: 15. Germline V gene sequence: CDR1 SGHRS, CDR2 YFSETQ. This CDR3 is 18 amino acids long.

V gene TRBV5-4 combines with J gene TRBJ2-7, with a weak D call TRBD2 (7 bases). The CDR3 consists of 15 residues. Germline V gene lookup returns CDR1 SGHNT and CDR2 YYREEE (reference sequence). V lost 2 bases and J lost 3, with 15 bases in between. CDR3: CASSFGGGPNYEQYF. In nucleotides, the CDR3 is TGTGCCAGCAGCTTTGGGGGGGGCCCAAACTACGAGCAGTACTTC.

V is TRBV7-2 and J is TRBJ1-2; 9 positions match TRBD1. The CDR3 has 14 residues. Germline V lookup: CDR1 SGHTA, CDR2 FQGNSA. J was trimmed by 8 bases and V by 1 base; bases with no gene match: 5. The CDR3, as DNA: TGTGCCAGCAGCTTAGAACAGGGGGCGGTGGGCTACACCTTC. This sequence encodes CASSLEQGAVGYTF.

This clone was observed a single time. The rearrangement joins TRBV7-2 to TRBJ2-3; TRBD1 matches 8 bases. Per germline, CDR1 SGHTA and CDR2 FQGNSA. The CDR3 loop spans 14 amino acids. V lost 5 bases to trimming and J lost 6 bases; unmatched junction nucleotides: 7. The CDR3 nucleotides read TGTGCCAGCAGCCCGGACAGGGAAAGGGATACGCAGTATTTT. Protein sequence: CASSPDRERDTQYF.

The chain links TRBV9 to TRBJ1-1; D is ambiguous. Deletions cut 1 base from V and 8 bases from J, with 12 bases between. The germline CDR1 and CDR2 sequences are SGDLS and YYNGEE. The CDR3 is made up of 13 amino acids. The CDR3 sequence: CASSVSPEGEAFF. The CDR3 DNA reads as TGTGCCAGCAGCGTAAGTCCAGAAGGGGAAGCTTTCTTT. The whole variable domain, remainder taken from reference TRBV9 and TRBJ1-1, is DSGVTQTPKHLITATGQRVTLRCSPRSGDLSVYWYQQSLDQGLQFLIQYYNGEERAKGNILERFSAQQFPDLHSELNLSSLELGDSALYFCASSVSPEGEAFFGQGTRLTVV.

The chain employs TRBV27 and TRBJ2-7, with D possibly being TRBD1 or TRBD2 (6 bases each). CDR3 length equals 14 residues. Germline CDR1 is MNHEY and CDR2 is SMNVEV (reference sequence). V gave up 7 bases and J gave up 2 bases, with 15 bases separating them. This CDR3 reads CASKIQGGAYEQYF. The CDR3 DNA sequence: TGTGCCAGCAAAATACAGGGAGGTGCCTACGAGCAGTACTTC.

The J gene is TRBJ1-1, the V gene TRBV10-3, with D uncertain. There are 12 residues in the CDR3. V gave up 6 bases and J gave up 5 bases, with 10 bases separating them. CDR1 ENHRY and CDR2 SYGVKD come from the germline V gene. CDR3 residues: CAISGVRTEAFF. CDR3 in DNA: TGTGCCATCAGCGGTGTGAGAACTGAAGCTTTCTTT.

This clone is a singleton in its sample. The rearrangement joins TRBV7-6 to TRBJ2-1, with D unclear. Germline loops: CDR1 SGHVS, CDR2 FNYEAQ. V lost 1 base and J lost 0, with 16 bases in between. The CDR3 contains 18 residues. CDR3 sequence: CASSLVWGDARSYNEQFF. For the CDR3, the DNA is TGTGCCAGCAGCTTAGTGTGGGGTGACGCTCGCTCCTACAATGAGCAGTTCTTC.

The gene calls are TRBV7-9 and TRBJ2-7, with D possibly TRBD2 on 5 matching bases. Germline values: CDR1 SEHNR, CDR2 FQNEAQ (reference sequence). V was pared by 6 bases and J by 2 bases, with 11 bases between. The CDR3 extends over 13 amino acids. The CDR3 reads CASRRGFTYEQYF. The DNA of the CDR3 is TGTGCCAGCAGAAGAGGGTTTACCTACGAGCAGTACTTC. The variable domain in full, completed from reference TRBV7-9 and TRBJ2-7, reads DTGVSQNPRHKITKRGQNVTFRCDPISEHNRLYWYRQTLGQGPEFLTYFQNEAQLEKSRLLSDRFSAERPKGSFSTLEIQRTEQGDSAMYLCASRRGFTYEQYFGPGTRLTVT.

This clone turned up a few times. The chain links TRBV9 to TRBJ2-1; the D is unclear. V gave up 0 bases and J gave up 5 bases, with 3 bases separating them. The CDR3 sequence is 12 residues long. Germline V CDR1 and CDR2: SGDLS, YYNGEE. CDR3 residues: CASSVVHNEQFF. DNA of the CDR3: TGTGCCAGCAGCGTAGTCCACAATGAGCAGTTCTTC.

The rearrangement links TRBV9 to TRBJ2-3; TRBD2 matches 10 bases. CDR3 length equals 16 residues. V dropped 3 bases and J dropped 3; count of bases not matched to a gene: 7. Germline CDR1 is SGDLS and CDR2 is YYNGEE. The CDR3 nucleotides read TGTGCCAGCAGCGCCGGAGCGGGGGGGCATACAGATACGCAGTATTTT. It yields the protein CASSAGAGGHTDTQYF.

This clone was observed a single time. The chain joins TRBV11-2 to TRBJ1-1; unclear D gene. V was pared by 1 base and J by 6 bases, with 12 bases between. CDR3 length equals 14 residues. The V gene's germline CDR1 is SGHAT and CDR2 FQNNGV. CDR3 in DNA: TGTGCCAGCAGCTTAGTACAAATCGGCTCTGAAGCTTTCTTT. Amino acid sequence: CASSLVQIGSEAFF.

The CDR3 DNA reads as TGTGCCAGTAGTATCTCCTCGACTAGACTATACGAGCAGTACTTC. It yields the protein CASSISSTRLYEQYF. This rearrangement joins TRBV19 to TRBJ2-7, with a tentative D call TRBD2 (6 bases). The CDR3 consists of 15 residues. Trimming shortened V by 3 bases and J by 4 bases, and 16 bases separated the two germline ends. CDR1 LNHDA and CDR2 SQIVND come from the germline V gene (reference sequence).

The chain has TRBV9 and TRBJ2-1; D may be TRBD2 (6 bases). The V and J ends lost 6 bases and 8 bases respectively, with 18 bases between them. This CDR3 has 14 residues. Germline-derived CDR1 and CDR2 are SGDLS and YYNGEE. The CDR3 bases are TGTGCCAGCAACCGGGACTCGCCCGGGGATGAGCAGTTCTTC. This codes for CASNRDSPGDEQFF. The whole variable domain, filled in from reference TRBV9 and TRBJ2-1, reads DSGVTQTPKHLITATGQRVTLRCSPRSGDLSVYWYQQSLDQGLQFLIQYYNGEERAKGNILERFSAQQFPDLHSELNLSSLELGDSALYFCASNRDSPGDEQFFGPGTRLTVL.

The J gene is TRBJ2-1, the V gene TRBV18; 7 bases fit TRBD2. In germline, CDR1 is KGHSH, CDR2 LQKENI. After removal of 7 bases from V and 3 bases from J, the junction contained 6 bases not matched to a gene. The CDR3 has 14 residues. Written as DNA, the CDR3 is TGTGCCAGCTTGAGAGGCGGGAGCTACAATGAGCAGTTCTTC. Protein sequence: CASLRGGSYNEQFF.